A selection of T cell receptor beta chains follows, all from one sample in a study of T cells in localized non-small cell lung cancer. The table came from immunoSEQ multiplex PCR; TCRdb's copy has only in-frame clones and leaves some out. The table has around 69,000 clones, 90% seen once. The specimen was peripheral blood, collected before any cancer treatment. These receptors were collected from a woman aged 40 to 75 with stage I lung adenocarcinoma. Both conserved end residues are part of each CDR3. D genes are given only for firm matches. Clone size is shown for a subset of rows, as once, few, many or a class of expanded clone.

size: .
D: .
J: TRBJ1-2
V: TRBV19
DNA: TGTGCCAGTAGTACTGTGGAGGGGGGTTACGGCTACACCTTC
CDR3: CASSTVEGGYGYTF

size: .
D: .
J: TRBJ1-5
V: TRBV5-4
DNA: TGTGCCAGCAGCTTGGTTTTGAGCCAGCCCCAGCATTTT
CDR3: CASSLVLSQPQHF

size: .
D: .
J: TRBJ1-5
V: TRBV9
DNA: TGTGCCAGCAGCGTAGGTCATAGCAATCAGCCCCAGCATTTT
CDR3: CASSVGHSNQPQHF

size: .
D: .
J: TRBJ1-5
V: TRBV19
DNA: TGTGCCAGTAGTTCGTTCGAAGATCAGCCCCAGCATTTT
CDR3: CASSSFEDQPQHF

size: .
D: .
J: TRBJ2-7
V: TRBV28
DNA: TGTGCCAGCACGCGGGCTAGCCACGAGCAGTACTTC
CDR3: CASTRASHEQYF

size: .
D: .
J: TRBJ2-3
V: TRBV20-1
DNA: TGCAGTGCTAGAGAGGCCGATACGCAGTATTTT
CDR3: CSAREADTQYF

size: .
D: TRBD1
J: TRBJ1-2
V: TRBV7-2
DNA: TGTGCCAGCAGCTCCAGCTCCTCCGGGACAGGGCGCTATGGCTACACCTTC
CDR3: CASSSSSSGTGRYGYTF

size: .
D: .
J: TRBJ2-2
V: TRBV6-5
DNA: TGTGCCAGCAGACAACAGGGTTTGCGCGGGGAGCTGTTTTTT
CDR3: CASRQQGLRGELFF

size: .
D: .
J: TRBJ2-7
V: TRBV5-8
DNA: TGTGCCAGCAGCTCCTCAGGGGTACACTACGAGCAGTACTTC
CDR3: CASSSSGVHYEQYF

size: .
D: .
J: TRBJ1-1
V: TRBV2
DNA: TGTGCCAGCAGTTCCGGACTGCTGAACACTGAAGCTTTCTTT
CDR3: CASSSGLLNTEAFF

size: .
D: .
J: TRBJ1-1
V: TRBV10-3
DNA: TGTGCCATCAGTGAGTCCCCCCCCCGGACTGAAGCTTTCTTT
CDR3: CAISESPPRTEAFF

size: .
D: .
J: TRBJ2-5
V: TRBV5-1
DNA: TGCGCCAGCAGCTCCAGTTTCCCGCAAGAGACCCAGTACTTC
CDR3: CASSSSFPQETQYF

size: .
D: .
J: TRBJ1-2
V: TRBV6-5
DNA: TGTGCCAGCAGTTACTCCACGGGGGCTATCAACTATGGCTACACCTTC
CDR3: CASSYSTGAINYGYTF

size: .
D: .
J: TRBJ1-1
V: TRBV27
DNA: TGTGCCAGCAGTTGGGCAGGGTACACTGAAGCTTTCTTT
CDR3: CASSWAGYTEAFF

size: .
D: TRBD2
J: TRBJ2-1
V: TRBV19
DNA: TGTGCCAGTAGTATAAACACGGGAGGGTACAATGAGCAGTTCTTC
CDR3: CASSINTGGYNEQFF

size: .
D: .
J: TRBJ1-2
V: TRBV30
DNA: TGTGCCTGGAGAAACAGGCTTAACTATGGCTACACCTTC
CDR3: CAWRNRLNYGYTF

size: .
D: .
J: TRBJ1-1
V: TRBV6-6
DNA: TGTGCCAGCAGTTACGTGGACACTGAAGCTTTCTTT
CDR3: CASSYVDTEAFF

size: .
D: TRBD2
J: TRBJ2-3
V: TRBV6-4
DNA: TGTGCCAGCAGTGACTCGGCGGGAGTGGCAGATACGCAGTATTTT
CDR3: CASSDSAGVADTQYF

size: .
D: .
J: TRBJ2-3
V: TRBV29-1
DNA: TGCAGCGTGGGACCGTCTAGCACAGATACGCAGTATTTT
CDR3: CSVGPSSTDTQYF

size: .
D: TRBD1
J: TRBJ1-1
V: TRBV6-5
DNA: TGTGCCAGTCAGACAGGGGGCGTAACTGAAGCTTTCTTT
CDR3: CASQTGGVTEAFF

size: .
D: TRBD2
J: TRBJ2-7
V: TRBV6-5
DNA: TGTGCCAGCAGTTACTCTCGGGGGGGGCCCCACGAGCAGTACTTC
CDR3: CASSYSRGGPHEQYF

size: once
D: .
J: TRBJ1-3
V: TRBV5-1
DNA: TGCGCCAGCAGCGAGGACACCAAGACCATATATTTT
CDR3: CASSEDTKTIYF

size: .
D: .
J: TRBJ1-5
V: TRBV21-1
DNA: TGTGCCAGCAGCAAAGTTTCACCGGGACAGGGGAAGGTCGGCAATCAGCCCCAGCATTTT
CDR3: CASSKVSPGQGKVGNQPQHF

size: .
D: TRBD2
J: TRBJ2-1
V: TRBV7-2
DNA: TGTGCCAGCAGCCTCGGGACTAGCGGTAGTGAGCAGTTCTTC
CDR3: CASSLGTSGSEQFF

size: .
D: .
J: TRBJ2-7
V: TRBV6-5
DNA: TGTGCCAGCAGTTACTCGGGGAATAGTCCTATCTACGAGCAGTACTTC
CDR3: CASSYSGNSPIYEQYF

size: .
D: .
J: TRBJ1-1
V: TRBV28
DNA: TGTGCCAGCAGTTTACGAGCGACCGGGGGCACTGAAGCTTTCTTT
CDR3: CASSLRATGGTEAFF

size: .
D: TRBD1
J: TRBJ2-3
V: TRBV28
DNA: TGTGCCAGCAGTCCTCCTAGGACAGGGGGCTCCACAGATACGCAGTATTTT
CDR3: CASSPPRTGGSTDTQYF